The 7 T cell receptor beta chains given below trace back to one sample, sequenced in a study of CD8 T cells in ankylosing spondylitis. TCRdb re-called the 5' RACE reads through MiXCR, storing one row per CDR3 protein. Of around 340,000 distinct CDR3 sequences in the sample, approximately 15% were seen once. Material: blood, either unsorted or a sorted T cell fraction (not recorded which). These receptors were collected from a male donor with ankylosing spondylitis or in good health (not recorded which).

This clonotype was seen only a few times. The chain links TRBV7-2 to TRBJ2-2; D is perhaps TRBD1 (6 bases). Germline V CDR1 and CDR2: SGHTA, FQGNSA. The CDR3 length is 13 residues. The V end lost 5 bases, the J end lost 7 bases, and 11 bases lay between the germline ends. The CDR3 sequence is CASSTQGLGELFF. CDR3 nucleotides: TGTGCCAGCAGCACCCAGGGGCTCGGGGAGCTGTTTTTT.

This sequence joins TRBV7-7 and TRBJ2-1, with D perhaps TRBD2 (6 bases). V lost 0 bases, J lost 7 bases, and 10 bases lay in between. The CDR3 length is 14 residues. CDR1 is SSHAT, CDR2 FNYEAQ, per germline (reference sequence). CDR3 residues: CASSLAGGVNEQFF. The CDR3 nucleotides are TGTGCCAGCAGCTTAGCGGGGGGAGTGAATGAGCAGTTCTTC.

The CDR3 loop is CASSLSGTREDTQYF. The CDR3 DNA sequence: TGTGCCAGCAGCTTATCCGGGACTAGAGAGGATACGCAGTATTTT. This rearrangement joins TRBV11-3 to TRBJ2-3, with 8 bases that match TRBD2. Germline assignment: CDR1 SGHNT and CDR2 YENEEA. This CDR3 spans 15 amino acids. Trimming removed 2 bases from V and 6 bases from J; junction bases left unmatched: 7.

This clonotype was seen a few times. V and J are TRBV7-9 and TRBJ1-2; 7 bases fit TRBD1. Germline lookup yields CDR1 SEHNR and CDR2 FQNEAQ (reference sequence). Trimming removed 1 base from V and 8 bases from J; junction bases left unmatched: 10. The CDR3 loop spans 15 amino acids. CDR3 bases: TGTGCCAGCAGCTTAGGGGGACAGCCCGAGGTGGGCTACACCTTC. This codes for CASSLGGQPEVGYTF.

The chain's CDR3 is CASSFAGGGYNEQFF. DNA of the CDR3: TGCGCCAGCAGCTTTGCGGGAGGAGGATACAATGAGCAGTTCTTC. V usage is TRBV5-1 and J usage is TRBJ2-1; 8 nucleotides align to TRBD2. This CDR3 is 15 amino acids long. Germline CDR1 SGHRS, CDR2 YFSETQ. The ends lost 2 bases at V and 4 bases at J; junction bases unmatched: 5.

This clonotype came up a few times. This sequence joins TRBV20-1 and TRBJ2-1, with 7 bases aligning to TRBD2. The CDR3 covers 14 residues. J lost 0 bases, V lost 4 bases, and 3 bases had no gene match. The V gene's germline CDR1 is DFQATT and CDR2 SNEGSKA (reference sequence). CDR3: CSATSGSSYNEQFF. The CDR3 region has the DNA TGCAGTGCTACTAGCGGATCCTCCTACAATGAGCAGTTCTTC.

The chain uses TRBV2 and TRBJ2-1; D is unresolved. The germline V and J ends were trimmed by 3 bases and 9 bases, with 6 bases remaining between them. The V gene's germline CDR1 is SNHLY and CDR2 FYNNEI. The CDR3 has 11 amino acids. In nucleotides, the CDR3 is TGTGCCAGCAGTGATTGGACTGAGCAGTTCTTC. Amino acid sequence: CASSDWTEQFF. The whole variable domain, remainder taken from reference TRBV2 and TRBJ2-1, is EPEVTQTPSHQVTQMGQEVILRCVPISNHLYFYWYRQILGQKVEFLVSFYNNEISEKSEIFDDQFSVERPDGSNFTLKIRSTKLEDSAMYFCASSDWTEQFFGPGTRLTVL.